This T cell receptor (beta chain) was found in a study of cytomegalovirus exposure and HLA in healthy donors. Study-wide background: Unique TCRs from HLA-typed donors, 70 million to 85 million of them, were held in an early data release. Around 81% of approximately 400 genotyped donors fell in the Caucasian-associated ancestry cluster.

CDR1 and CDR2 from the germline V gene are SGHTA and FQGNSA. V gave up 3 bases and J gave up 9 bases, with 12 bases separating them. The CDR3 has 12 amino acids. The PCR had 60 Vbeta and 13 Jbeta primers. The protocol was immunoSEQ multiplex PCR, while the TCRdb copy is restricted to in-frame clones and leaves out a portion. The sample records about 200,000 clones, roughly 73% being singletons. This clone appeared a few times. The V and J genes are TRBV7-2 and TRBJ2-7; tentative D call: TRBD1 (5 bases). The receptor was derived from a woman aged 25 to 39 in good health and CMV-seronegative. Input material: PBMCs. The CDR3 bases are TGTGCCAGCAGCTTTACGACAGAAGGGCAGTACTTC. As protein: CASSFTTEGQYF.